The clone carrying this TCR beta chain was seen many times. The antigen is not known. These data are taken from a study of CD8 T cells in ankylosing spondylitis. Study-level findings and limits: Reportedly, significant enrichment of disease-linked clones occurred in matched ankylosing spondylitis synovial fluid. Blood of patients with ankylosing spondylitis appeared to be characterized by a TCR beta motif of eight highly homologous variants.

Each TCR beta library was made by quantitative 5'-RACE that incorporated molecular barcodes. Each CDR3 protein is one row after TCRdb ran MiXCR on the 5' RACE reads. The table has about 39,000 distinct CDR3 sequences, under 13% seen once. Specimen: blood, either unsorted or a sorted T cell fraction (not recorded which). The source is a male donor with ankylosing spondylitis or in good health (not recorded which).

The CDR3 loop reads CASSSPTGSTYEQYF. The DNA for the CDR3 is TGTGCCAGCAGCTCCCCGACAGGTTCGACCTACGAGCAGTACTTC. The chain joins TRBV11-1 to TRBJ2-7, with D possibly matching TRBD1 (6 bases). The CDR3 spans 15 residues. Per germline, CDR1 SGHAT and CDR2 FQDESV (reference sequence). Trimming shortened V by 4 bases and J by 2 bases, and 15 bases separated the two germline ends.